The TCR beta chain under discussion was sequenced for a study of patients and donors after allogeneic stem cell transplantation. V lost 1 base to trimming and J lost 5 bases, with 6 bases between them. The CDR3 spans 13 residues. Germline V gene data show CDR1 as SGHRS and CDR2 as YFSETQ. MiXCR was run by TCRdb on the RT-PCR reads, yielding one entry per CDR3 protein. In the table there are about 15,000 distinct CDR3 sequences, around a quarter of which are singletons. The count of this clonotype is one. The chain links TRBV5-1 to TRBJ1-4; D remains unclear. Specimen: blood, either unsorted or a sorted T cell fraction (not recorded which). The sequence derives from a human donor who was either an allogeneic HSCT recipient or a stem cell or donor lymphocyte infusion donor (not recorded which). It is not recorded whose cells these are; they may come from a transplant donor. The CDR3 nucleotides are TGCGCCAGCAGCTTGAGAAGAAATGAAAAACTGTTTTTT. Translated, it gives CASSLRRNEKLFF.